This T cell receptor (beta chain) comes out of a study of CD8 T cells in ankylosing spondylitis. Study-level results: Significantly higher representation of disease-linked clones was reported for matched ankylosing spondylitis synovial fluid. About 8 highly homologous variants made up a TCR beta motif, and this motif appeared characteristic of ankylosing spondylitis blood.

This clonotype turned up a few times. Its antigen remains unidentified. The CDR3 sequence is 19 residues long. The V and J ends lost 1 base and 3 bases respectively, with 22 bases between them. TCRdb passed the 5' RACE reads through MiXCR, listing each CDR3 protein once. Seen here are 150,000 to 200,000 distinct CDR3 sequences, 10% to 15% observed once, and the top ten hold approximately 9.9%. The sample taken for sequencing was blood, either unsorted or a sorted T cell fraction (not recorded which). The chain links TRBV12-3 or TRBV12-4 to TRBJ1-5; D unclear. This receptor was taken from a female donor with ankylosing spondylitis or in good health (not recorded which). CDR3 nucleotide sequence: TGTGCCAGCAGTTTAGTCACGGACGGGCGACTTCATGACAATCAGCCCCAGCATTTT. Its translation: CASSLVTDGRLHDNQPQHF.